This TCR beta chain is drawn from a study of shared clonotypes between healthy human individuals. Study-wide results and limits: The study found lower generation probabilities in non-shared clonotypes than in those shared by all four donors. The study found 4.5% to 6% of naive CD4 clonotypes shared across a handful of donors.

Profiled with immunoSEQ multiplex PCR; TCRdb holds only in-frame clones, not every one. In the table there are roughly 530,000 clones, 90% to 96% of which are singletons. Remarks on this clone: Its antigen is unidentified.

From germline, CDR1 is MGHRA and CDR2 YSYEKL. The CDR3 is made up of 15 amino acids. The rearrangement joins TRBV4-1 to TRBJ2-5, with 12 nucleotides matching TRBD2. Matching the DNA end better, TRBJ2-7 makes the J call doubtful. This TCR came from a woman aged 25 to 39 in good health. Sequenced material: naive CD4+ T cells sorted from blood. Subset of the sample: CD45RA+ positively selected. In DNA, the CDR3 is TGCGCCAGCAGCTCACGAGGACTAGCGGGAAACGAGCAGTACTTC. It codes for CASSSRGLAGNEQYF.